These 19 T cell receptor beta chains were all obtained from the same sample, sequenced in a study of OX40 agonist ivuxolimab in advanced cancers. The data were produced by immunoSEQ multiplex PCR, yet TCRdb's version contains in-frame clones alone and is incomplete. The table lists 65,000 to 85,000 clones, around 84% of them singletons. Sequences were derived from CD4+ or CD8+ T cells sorted from blood, sampled in a trial of the OX40 agonist ivuxolimab. The receptors derive from an adult with an advanced solid tumor such as melanoma, head and neck, liver or kidney cancer.

Only a few counts were recorded for this clone. The V gene is TRBV28, the J gene TRBJ1-3, with D possibly TRBD1 on 6 matching bases. The CDR3 consists of 16 residues. Trimming shortened V by 5 bases and J by 4 bases, and 18 bases separated the two germline ends. Germline V CDR1 and CDR2: MDHEN, SYDVKM. The CDR3 nucleotides read TGTGCCAGCAGTACCTGGGACTCGGGGGCAGGAAACACCATATATTTT. Protein product: CASSTWDSGAGNTIYF.

The chain is built from TRBV2 and TRBJ2-1; possibly TRBD2 for D (6 bases). Trimming took off 5 bases at V and 10 bases at J, with 21 bases between the two ends. The germline gives CDR1 SNHLY, CDR2 FYNNEI. The CDR3 is made up of 15 amino acids. CDR3 DNA sequence: TGTGCCAGCAGTCGGGCTAGCGAGACCCTTGGGGAGCAGTTCTTC. Its translation: CASSRASETLGEQFF.

The chain is built from TRBV5-4 and TRBJ1-2; D is uncertain. The CDR3 runs to 14 residues. Trimming cost V 4 bases and J 8 bases, with 18 bases left between them. Germline loops: CDR1 SGHNT, CDR2 YYREEE (reference sequence). Here the CDR3 reads CASSPQHGRLGYTF. CDR3 DNA: TGTGCCAGCAGCCCTCAACACGGACGTCTGGGCTACACCTTC.

The V and J genes are TRBV5-1 and TRBJ2-1; perhaps D is TRBD1 or TRBD2 (5 bases each). The CDR3 loop spans 15 amino acids. The V end was cut by 0 bases, the J end by 2 bases, with 9 bases between. Germline V gives CDR1 SGHRS, CDR2 YFSETQ. This CDR3 is CASSLGDAAYNEQFF. The DNA of the CDR3 is TGCGCCAGCAGCTTGGGGGACGCGGCCTACAATGAGCAGTTCTTC.

As for this clone: This sample includes further DNA sequences coding for the same CDR3. The chain recombines TRBV9 with TRBJ1-3; D unclear. The germline V and J ends were trimmed by 0 bases and 0 bases, with 4 bases remaining between them. This CDR3 has 14 residues. Germline assignment: CDR1 SGDLS and CDR2 YYNGEE. The CDR3 coding sequence is TGTGCCAGCAGCGTAGGAGTCTCTGGAAACACCATATATTTT. Amino acid sequence: CASSVGVSGNTIYF.

The rearrangement links TRBV27 to TRBJ1-2; 7 nucleotides line up with TRBD1. V was clipped by 8 bases and J by 7 bases; unmatched bases: 13. The length of the CDR3 is 14 residues. Looked up from germline, CDR1 is MNHEY and CDR2 is SMNVEV (reference sequence). The CDR3: CASSAGRGDFGYTF. Written as DNA, the CDR3 is TGTGCCAGCTCAGCTGGCAGGGGGGATTTTGGCTACACCTTC.

Only one count was recorded for this clone. The chain is built from TRBV11-2 and TRBJ2-5; D unclear. Trimming took 6 bases from V and 5 from J, leaving 13 bases between them. The CDR3 is made up of 13 amino acids. CDR1 is SGHAT and CDR2 is FQNNGV in the germline V gene. Written as DNA, the CDR3 is TGTGCCAGCAGGACTCCTGTAGGGGAGACCCAGTACTTC. It yields the protein CASRTPVGETQYF.

The chain combines TRBV9 with TRBJ1-5, with 10 bases lining up with TRBD1. The CDR3 is 14 residues long. The V gene's germline CDR1 is SGDLS and CDR2 YYNGEE. J gave up 7 bases and V 3 bases, and 4 bases lay outside the gene matches. The CDR3 bases are TGTGCCAGCAGCGCCGGACAGGGGGGACAGCCCCAGCATTTT. Translated, it gives CASSAGQGGQPQHF. Based on the CDR3 plus reference TRBV9 and TRBJ1-5, the full variable domain is DSGVTQTPKHLITATGQRVTLRCSPRSGDLSVYWYQQSLDQGLQFLIQYYNGEERAKGNILERFSAQQFPDLHSELNLSSLELGDSALYFCASSAGQGGQPQHFGDGTRLSIL.

This chain connects TRBV5-1 to TRBJ2-3; 7 nucleotides agree with TRBD2. The germline gives CDR1 SGHRS, CDR2 YFSETQ. Losses at the gene ends were 4 bases for V and 2 bases for J; bases not matched to a gene: 7. The CDR3 length is 15 residues. DNA for the CDR3: TGCGCCAGCAGCAACAGCGGGATTACCACAGATACGCAGTATTTT. Translating gives CASSNSGITTDTQYF.

The chain combines TRBV29-1 with TRBJ1-1; D is undetermined. V was trimmed by 4 bases and J by 2 bases, leaving 14 bases between them. CDR3 size: 14 residues. Per germline, CDR1 SQVTM and CDR2 ANQGSEA. DNA of the CDR3: TGCAGCGTTGGGCAGTCTTTATCCAACACTGAAGCTTTCTTT. As protein: CSVGQSLSNTEAFF. The full variable domain, with the rest looked up from reference TRBV29-1 and TRBJ1-1, is SAVISQKPSRDICQRGTSLTIQCQVDSQVTMMFWYRQQPGQSLTLIATANQGSEATYESGFVIDKFPISRPNLTFSTLTVSNMSPEDSSIYLCSVGQSLSNTEAFFGQGTRLTVV.

The CDR3 region has the DNA TGTGCCAGCAGCGGATTTCCGGGACAATGGGGGAATCCCCAGCATTTT. Amino acid sequence: CASSGFPGQWGNPQHF. This chain uses TRBV2 with TRBJ1-5; the D gene is possibly TRBD1 (6 bases). The CDR3 consists of 16 residues. CDR1 and CDR2 (germline): SNHLY, FYNNEI. Trimming removed 6 bases from V and 10 bases from J, with 25 bases in between.

V usage is TRBV5-4 and J usage is TRBJ2-2, with TRBD2 identical over 13 bases. J lost 4 bases, V lost 4 bases, and 4 bases had no gene match. Germline assignment: CDR1 SGHNT and CDR2 YYREEE (reference sequence). The CDR3 runs to 16 residues. The CDR3 spells CASSELAGGVTGELFF. The CDR3 nucleotides are TGTGCCAGCAGCGAACTAGCGGGAGGGGTCACCGGGGAGCTGTTTTTT.

This chain links TRBV6-6 with TRBJ1-5; tentative D call: TRBD1 (5 bases). This CDR3 has 13 amino acids. Germline CDR1 reads MNHNY; CDR2 reads SVGAGI (reference sequence). V lost 7 bases, J lost 4 bases, and 11 bases lay in between. The CDR3 here is CASKGTQNQPQHF. CDR3 DNA sequence: TGTGCCAGCAAGGGGACTCAGAATCAGCCCCAGCATTTT.

The chain joins TRBV2 to TRBJ1-5; tentatively, D is TRBD1 (5 bases). The V gene's germline CDR1 is SNHLY and CDR2 FYNNEI. The CDR3 is 13 amino acids. Trimming pared 8 bases from V and 7 bases from J, leaving 15 bases between. CDR3 sequence reads: CASCRGRRQPQHF. The CDR3 DNA is TGTGCCAGCTGCCGGGGGAGGAGACAGCCCCAGCATTTT.

V is TRBV28 and J is TRBJ1-2, with TRBD1 matching over 7 bases. The germline V gene encodes CDR1 MDHEN and CDR2 SYDVKM. The junction had 15 bases not matched to a gene; V was cut back by 7 bases and J by 4 bases. CDR3 length: 16 residues. Here the CDR3 DNA reads TGTGCCAGCACCACGTTGCTTATAGGGGACAGCTATGGCTACACCTTC. Encoded protein: CASTTLLIGDSYGYTF.

The chain recombines TRBV19 with TRBJ2-1, with 9 bases aligning to TRBD2. Germline assignment: CDR1 LNHDA and CDR2 SQIVND (reference sequence). CDR3 length: 15 residues. The V and J ends lost 6 bases and 4 bases, in that order; junction bases with no gene match: 7. This chain's CDR3 is CASRTAGGGYNEQFF. The CDR3 bases are TGTGCCAGTAGGACAGCGGGAGGCGGTTACAATGAGCAGTTCTTC.

The chain combines TRBV6-1 with TRBJ1-2; 9 bases are a match to TRBD1. Trimming at V came to 5 bases and at J to 3 bases, leaving 4 bases not matched to a gene. Germline values: CDR1 MNHNS, CDR2 SASEGT. The CDR3 extends over 14 amino acids. In DNA, the CDR3 is TGTGCCAGCAGTCCCGGGACAGGGTACTATGGCTACACCTTC. As protein: CASSPGTGYYGYTF.

The chain has TRBV5-8 and TRBJ1-4; perhaps TRBD1 as D (5 bases). Germline V lookup: CDR1 SGHTS, CDR2 YDEGEE. CDR3 length: 15 residues. Trimming took 4 bases from V and 2 from J, leaving 12 bases between them. The chain's CDR3 is CASSGAWGTNEKLFF. Here the CDR3 DNA reads TGTGCCAGCAGCGGAGCGTGGGGGACTAATGAAAAACTGTTTTTT.

This clone was detected once. The gene calls are TRBV10-3 and TRBJ2-3; the match to TRBD2 covers 7 bases. Per the germline V gene, CDR1 is ENHRY and CDR2 is SYGVKD. The CDR3 totals 18 residues. J gave up 2 bases and V 6 bases, and 17 bases lay outside the gene matches. The CDR3: CAIRGDPAGDLVTDTQYF. The CDR3 region has the DNA TGTGCCATCAGGGGGGACCCTGCGGGAGACCTAGTCACAGATACGCAGTATTTT.